Here is one T cell receptor (beta chain) with its context. The sample comes from a study of OX40 agonist ivuxolimab in advanced cancers. Overall study context: Participants, roughly 80% male, averaged about 59 years of age, ranging from about 23 to 80.

The V end was cut by 0 bases, the J end by 10 bases, with 10 bases between. Germline V gives CDR1 LNHNV, CDR2 YYDKDF (reference sequence). This CDR3 is built from 14 residues. The table came from immunoSEQ multiplex PCR; TCRdb's copy has only in-frame clones and leaves some out. The sample lists 45,000 to 65,000 clones; more than 65% were seen once. Specimen: CD4+ or CD8+ T cells sorted from blood, collected in a trial of the OX40 agonist ivuxolimab. The genes are TRBV15 and TRBJ1-6; D is undetermined. This receptor was taken from an adult with an advanced solid tumor such as melanoma, head and neck, liver or kidney cancer. In nucleotides, the CDR3 is TGTGCCACCAGCAGAGATCATGAGGGATCACCCCTCCACTTT. This encodes CATSRDHEGSPLHF. Full variable domain (remainder filled in from reference TRBV15 and TRBJ1-6): DAMVIQNPRYQVTQFGKPVTLSCSQTLNHNVMYWYQQKSSQAPKLLFHYYDKDFNNEADTPDNFQSRRPNTSFCFLDIRSPGLGDTAMYLCATSRDHEGSPLHFGNGTRLTVT.